The 27 T cell receptor beta chains presented below share a single source sample, sequenced in a study of blood T cells in healthy people across ages. It was with a sample-barcoded 5' primer and a J-beta primer mix that a second PCR of roughly 7 to 12 cycles was run. From the 5' RACE reads, TCRdb called clonotypes with MiXCR, one entry per CDR3 protein. The table records roughly 410,000 distinct CDR3 sequences, 52% of them present only once. Sequenced material: blood. The receptor source for this set is a man aged 60 to 75 in good health.

As DNA, the CDR3 is TGCAGTGCCCGATCGCCTTACCTAAACATTCAGTACTTC. It specifies CSARSPYLNIQYF. The chain recombines TRBV20-1 with TRBJ2-4; unclear D gene. Germline V gives CDR1 DFQATT, CDR2 SNEGSKA (reference sequence). V lost 6 bases and J lost 6, with 15 bases in between. The CDR3 length is 13 residues.

V usage is TRBV12-3 or TRBV12-4 and J usage is TRBJ1-1; TRBD1 might be the D (6 bases). There are 13 residues in the CDR3. V was clipped by 6 bases and J by 3 bases, with 11 bases between them. The CDR3 nucleotides read TGTGCCAGCAGCACAGGGTTACACACTGAAGCTTTCTTT. It yields the protein CASSTGLHTEAFF.

This clonotype was seen only a few times. CDR3 residues: CASSLGQAGNTEAFF. The CDR3 DNA is TGTGCCAGCAGCCTTGGACAGGCTGGGAACACTGAAGCTTTCTTT. V gene TRBV12-3 or TRBV12-4 combines with J gene TRBJ1-1; TRBD1 matches 7 bases. The length of the CDR3 is 15 residues. Trimming took 6 bases from V and 1 from J; bases not matched to a gene: 8.

This clonotype was seen a few times. The rearrangement uses TRBV20-1 and TRBJ1-3; D is undetermined. CDR1 and CDR2 (germline): DFQATT, SNEGSKA (reference sequence). The CDR3 is made up of 13 amino acids. The V end was cut by 4 bases, the J end by 2 bases, with 9 bases between. The DNA for the CDR3 is TGCAGTGCTAAGGCGGACGCTGGAAACACCATATATTTT. It yields the protein CSAKADAGNTIYF.

In this sample, this clonotype turned up a few times. A much larger clone lies one base from this, so it may be a read error. The chain couples TRBV28 to TRBJ2-7, with TRBD2 matching 14 bases. The CDR3 is made up of 15 amino acids. Trimming at V came to 8 bases and at J to 10 bases, leaving 13 bases not matched to a gene. Germline V gene lookup returns CDR1 MDHEN and CDR2 SYDVKM. The CDR3 reads CASGDRLAGGNVQYF. CDR3 DNA sequence: TGTGCCAGCGGTGACAGACTAGCGGGAGGGAACGTCCAGTACTTC.

The V gene is TRBV20-1, the J gene TRBJ1-1; no clear D gene. Germline assignment: CDR1 DFQATT and CDR2 SNEGSKA (reference sequence). CDR3 size: 12 residues. Trimming took off 1 base at V and 8 bases at J, with 11 bases between the two ends. The CDR3 protein is CSARVDRREAFF. CDR3 sequence (DNA): TGCAGTGCTAGAGTCGACCGACGGGAAGCTTTCTTT.

This clonotype showed up just once. The chain uses TRBV4-2 and TRBJ2-5; D gene ambiguous. The CDR3 totals 15 residues. Germline CDR1 and CDR2: LGHNA and YNFKEQ. V lost 4 bases, J lost 2 bases, and 14 bases lay in between. The CDR3 nucleotides read TGTGCCAGCAGCCTAGTAGGAAGTGAACAAGAGACCCAGTACTTC. This gives the protein CASSLVGSEQETQYF.

This clonotype was detected a few times. The gene calls are TRBV29-1 and TRBJ2-7; D is perhaps TRBD2 (5 bases). CDR3 length equals 15 residues. Trimming removed 1 base from V and 2 bases from J, with 15 bases in between. Germline CDR1 SQVTM, CDR2 ANQGSEA. In DNA, the CDR3 is TGCAGCGTTGAAGTACTGTGGAAGGGAGCCTACGAGCAGTACTTC. Translated: CSVEVLWKGAYEQYF.

This chain links TRBV29-1 with TRBJ2-2, with 7 bases that match TRBD1. Germline lookup yields CDR1 SQVTM and CDR2 ANQGSEA. The trim removed 0 bases at V and 1 base at J, leaving 5 bases unmatched. The CDR3 totals 16 residues. CDR3 DNA sequence: TGCAGCGTTGAAGAAACCTGGACAGGGAACACCGGGGAGCTGTTTTTT. Its protein product is CSVEETWTGNTGELFF.

The sample holds a few counts of this clonotype. The V gene is TRBV6-2 or TRBV6-3, the J gene TRBJ2-7; D is perhaps TRBD1 (6 bases). The germline V gene has CDR1 MNHEY and CDR2 SVGEGT. The CDR3 is 12 residues long. V was shortened by 6 bases and J by 6 bases, with 12 bases between the two germline ends. CDR3 in DNA: TGTGCCAGCAGGCCACAGGGTCGCGAGCAGTACTTC. Protein product: CASRPQGREQYF.

The chain couples TRBV27 to TRBJ1-6; a possible D gene is TRBD1 (5 bases). This CDR3 spans 14 amino acids. Looked up from germline, CDR1 is MNHEY and CDR2 is SMNVEV (reference sequence). With 4 bases removed from V and 10 bases from J, the gap between germline ends came to 14 bases. This CDR3 is CASSWDRPGSPLHF. CDR3 nucleotides: TGTGCCAGCAGTTGGGACCGCCCAGGCTCACCCCTCCACTTT.

This clonotype has a count of ten or more. The V call is TRBV3-1, the J call TRBJ2-5; a weak D match, TRBD1 (5 bases). The CDR3 extends over 12 amino acids. The germline V gene encodes CDR1 LGHDT and CDR2 YNNKEL (reference sequence). The germline V and J ends were trimmed by 6 bases and 5 bases, with 10 bases remaining between them. Here the CDR3 DNA reads TGTGCCAGCAGTCAGGGTGGGGAGACCCAGTACTTC. This translates into CASSQGGETQYF.

In this sample, this clonotype turned up a few times. This sequence joins TRBV20-1 and TRBJ2-1; 12 bases are shared with TRBD2. V shed 5 bases, J shed 9 bases, and the junction held 5 bases outside the gene matches. Germline values: CDR1 DFQATT, CDR2 SNEGSKA (reference sequence). The CDR3 totals 13 residues. This CDR3 is CSAPTSGRPEQFF. CDR3 sequence (DNA): TGCAGTGCTCCTACTAGCGGGAGGCCTGAGCAGTTCTTC.

This rearrangement joins TRBV7-2 to TRBJ2-1; D unresolved. The CDR3 loop spans 16 amino acids. V lost 4 bases to trimming and J lost 0 bases, with 13 bases between them. Germline V CDR1 and CDR2: SGHTA, FQGNSA. The CDR3 DNA reads as TGTGCCAGCAGCTGGCCTGGAATGAGCTCCTACAATGAGCAGTTCTTC. Translating it yields CASSWPGMSSYNEQFF.

This clonotype was counted ten times or more. This chain connects TRBV5-6 to TRBJ2-5, with D possibly being TRBD1 (6 bases). The CDR3 runs 14 residues. The germline gives CDR1 SGHDT, CDR2 YYEEEE. V lost 4 bases to trimming and J lost 1 base, with 11 bases between them. The DNA of the CDR3 is TGTGCCAGCAGCCTATCAGGGGTCCAAGAGACCCAGTACTTC. Translating it yields CASSLSGVQETQYF.

This clonotype was detected a few times. This chain connects TRBV7-2 to TRBJ2-5; TRBD2 aligns across 12 bases. From germline, CDR1 is SGHTA and CDR2 FQGNSA. The ends lost 2 bases at V and 2 bases at J; junction bases unmatched: 3. The CDR3 totals 16 residues. The CDR3 loop is CASSLSTSGGQETQYF. In DNA form, the CDR3 reads TGTGCCAGCAGCTTATCGACTAGCGGGGGACAAGAGACCCAGTACTTC.

This clonotype has more than one count but fewer than ten. CDR3 coding DNA: TGCGCCAGCAGCCGGACGGGGGCATCTGGCTACACCTTC. It is translated as CASSRTGASGYTF. The chain combines TRBV4-3 with TRBJ1-2; possibly TRBD1 for D (6 bases). Per germline, CDR1 LGHNA and CDR2 YSLEER. This CDR3 has 13 residues. The V end was cut by 4 bases, the J end by 7 bases, with 13 bases between.

This chain uses TRBV28 with TRBJ1-2; weak D call: TRBD1 (6 bases). V was clipped by 4 bases and J by 3 bases, with 12 bases between them. The CDR3 length is 14 residues. Germline V gives CDR1 MDHEN, CDR2 SYDVKM. In nucleotides, the CDR3 is TGTGCCAGCAGTTCCACAGGGCTATACTATGGCTACACCTTC. Translated: CASSSTGLYYGYTF.

The V and J genes are TRBV20-1 and TRBJ2-7, with 10 bases lining up with TRBD2. The V and J ends lost 4 bases and 7 bases, in that order; junction bases with no gene match: 10. This CDR3 has 14 residues. Per the germline V gene, CDR1 is DFQATT and CDR2 is SNEGSKA (reference sequence). DNA of the CDR3: TGCAGTGCTAAGCCTAGCGGGAGAGGCAATGAGCAGTACTTC. This encodes CSAKPSGRGNEQYF.

This rearrangement joins TRBV5-1 to TRBJ2-1, with 7 nucleotides matching TRBD1. The germline V gene has CDR1 SGHRS and CDR2 YFSETQ. Trimming removed 5 bases from V and 6 bases from J; junction bases left unmatched: 5. The CDR3 is made up of 13 amino acids. CDR3 sequence (DNA): TGCGCCAGCAGACCTTGGACAGGCAATGAGCAGTTCTTC. Protein sequence: CASRPWTGNEQFF.

The chain couples TRBV4-2 to TRBJ2-3; D is uncertain. Trimming shortened V by 2 bases and J by 2 bases, and 11 bases separated the two germline ends. This CDR3 has 15 residues. Per the germline V gene, CDR1 is LGHNA and CDR2 is YNFKEQ. CDR3 sequence: CASSQSSAATDTQYF. CDR3 bases: TGTGCCAGCAGCCAATCAAGCGCGGCCACAGATACGCAGTATTTT.

The chain carries TRBV5-6 and TRBJ2-7, with D possibly being TRBD1 or TRBD2 (5 bases each). The DNA matches TRBJ2-5 better at its end, which makes the J call doubtful. CDR1 and CDR2 (germline): SGHDT, YYEEEE. The CDR3 runs 16 residues. The CDR3 sequence is CASSSGRGPIGETQYF. The CDR3 nucleotides read TGTGCCAGCAGCTCGGGAAGGGGACCCATAGGAGAGACCCAGTACTTC.

The CDR3 protein is CASSPGVVTEAFF. The CDR3, as DNA: TGTGCCAGCAGTCCAGGGGTAGTTACTGAAGCTTTCTTT. The rearrangement joins TRBV6-6 to TRBJ1-1; tentative D call: TRBD1 (6 bases). Trimming took 5 bases from V and 5 from J, leaving 12 bases between them. CDR3 length: 13 amino acids. Germline V gene sequence: CDR1 MNHNY, CDR2 SVGAGI (reference sequence).

V gene TRBV12-3 or TRBV12-4 combines with J gene TRBJ2-5; 12 bases map to TRBD2. The CDR3 totals 16 residues. The V segment lost 3 bases and the J segment 2 bases; nucleotides outside the gene matches: 4. CDR3 sequence reads: CASSFFLAGGQETQYF. The CDR3 nucleotides read TGTGCCAGCAGTTTTTTTCTAGCGGGGGGGCAAGAGACCCAGTACTTC.

Details on this clonotype: A much larger clone differs by one base, so this may be a read error. V gene TRBV9 combines with J gene TRBJ2-3; no definite D call. Germline loops: CDR1 SGDLS, CDR2 YYNGEE. This CDR3 has 12 amino acids. This CDR3 reads CVSSVVPDTQYF. The CDR3, as DNA: TGTGTCAGCAGCGTAGTCCCAGATACGCAGTATTTT.

The V call is TRBV6-6, the J call TRBJ2-7; 9 bases map to TRBD1. The CDR3 runs to 15 residues. Trimming at V came to 10 bases and at J to 2 bases, leaving 12 bases not matched to a gene. Germline V CDR1 and CDR2: MNHNY, SVGAGI (reference sequence). The CDR3 reads CATQILQGATYEQYF. The CDR3 DNA follows: TGTGCCACCCAGATACTACAGGGGGCTACCTACGAGCAGTACTTC.

This clonotype was counted ten times or more. V and J are TRBV28 and TRBJ2-5, with unresolved D. CDR1 and CDR2 (germline): MDHEN, SYDVKM. With 3 bases removed from V and 4 bases from J, the gap between germline ends came to 6 bases. The CDR3 length is 12 residues. CDR3 nucleotides: TGTGCCAGCAGTTTCGGTGGAGAGACCCAGTACTTC. It specifies CASSFGGETQYF.